This entry features one T cell receptor (beta chain) sequence. The data belong to a study of T cell changes during pregnancy in multiple sclerosis. The protocol was immunoSEQ multiplex PCR, while the TCRdb copy is restricted to in-frame clones and leaves out a portion. The sample yields approximately 52,000 clones, 85% to 95% seen once. CDR3 size: 14 residues. Germline V gives CDR1 SNHLY, CDR2 FYNNEI. The junction had 10 bases not matched to a gene; V was cut back by 7 bases and J by 7 bases. The chain is built from TRBV2 and TRBJ1-5, with TRBD1 matching 7 bases. The sequence was obtained from a female donor in good health, enrolled as a control in a pregnancy study. Sample: CD4+ T cells from peripheral blood mononuclear cells, taken in the second trimester of pregnancy. CDR3 DNA: TGTGCCAGCAATGTAGGACAGGCAAGGCAGCCCCAGCATTTT. Amino acids: CASNVGQARQPQHF.